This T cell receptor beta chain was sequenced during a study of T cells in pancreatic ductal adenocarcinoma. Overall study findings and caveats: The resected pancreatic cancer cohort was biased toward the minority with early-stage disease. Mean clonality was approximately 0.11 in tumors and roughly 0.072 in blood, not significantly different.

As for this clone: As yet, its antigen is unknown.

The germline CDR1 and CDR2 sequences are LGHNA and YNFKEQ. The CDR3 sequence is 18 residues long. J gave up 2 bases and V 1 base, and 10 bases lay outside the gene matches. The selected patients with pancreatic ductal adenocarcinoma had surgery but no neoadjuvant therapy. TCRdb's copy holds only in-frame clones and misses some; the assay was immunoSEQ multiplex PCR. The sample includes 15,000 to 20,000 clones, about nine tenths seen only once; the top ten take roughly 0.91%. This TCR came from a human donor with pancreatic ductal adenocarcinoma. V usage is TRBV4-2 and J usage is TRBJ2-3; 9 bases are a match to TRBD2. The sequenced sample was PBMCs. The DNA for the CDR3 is TGTGCCAGCAGCCAAGGGGTAGGGAGCGGGGGGACCACAGATACGCAGTATTTT. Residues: CASSQGVGSGGTTDTQYF.